These T cell receptor beta chains were read from a single sample in a study of cytomegalovirus exposure and HLA in healthy donors. Measured with immunoSEQ multiplex PCR; TCRdb has only the in-frame clones, and not every one. The sample shows some 65,000 clones, around 80% of them seen only once. Sample: PBMCs. The receptors stem from a middle-aged woman in good health and CMV-seropositive. CDR3s include the opening cysteine and the closing phenylalanine or tryptophan. The D gene is left open where the match is weak. Clone size is not always given. Where it is, it says once, few, many or a class for expanded clones.

d_gene,v_gene,j_gene,abundance,len,CDR3aa,CDR3nt
TRBD1,TRBV7-9,TRBJ1-1,-,16,CSSSVRQGPLNTEAFF,TGTTCCAGCAGCGTCCGACAGGGGCCTTTGAACACTGAAGCTTTCTTT
-,TRBV6-6,TRBJ2-7,-,15,CASSQPGTHNYEQYF,TGTGCCAGCAGCCAACCCGGGACTCACAACTACGAGCAGTACTTC
TRBD2,TRBV2,TRBJ2-7,-,14,CASIDGGGLYEQYF,TGTGCCAGCATTGACGGGGGGGGGCTCTACGAGCAGTACTTC
TRBD1,TRBV7-9,TRBJ1-1,few,12,CASSVDRGEAFF,TGTGCCAGCAGCGTTGACAGGGGCGAAGCTTTCTTT
-,TRBV5-1,TRBJ2-1,few,9,CARAGQQFF,TGCGCCAGGGCTGGTCAGCAGTTCTTC
TRBD2,TRBV20-1,TRBJ2-1,-,11,CSASGREEQFF,TGCAGTGCTAGTGGGAGGGAAGAGCAGTTCTTC
-,TRBV2,TRBJ2-7,-,12,CASSVDKGEQYF,TGTGCCAGCAGTGTTGACAAAGGCGAGCAGTACTTC
-,TRBV4-1,TRBJ2-3,-,14,CASSQEGSTDTQYF,TGCGCCAGCAGCCAAGAGGGCAGCACAGATACGCAGTATTTT
TRBD1,TRBV28,TRBJ2-7,-,15,CASSLHGTGTHEQYF,TGTGCCAGCAGTTTACACGGGACAGGGACGCACGAGCAGTACTTC
-,TRBV6-1,TRBJ1-1,-,15,CASTLYPETNTEAFF,TGTGCCAGCACTCTCTACCCGGAGACGAACACTGAAGCTTTCTTT
TRBD2,TRBV30,TRBJ2-1,-,14,CASRQRGDLNEQFF,TGTGCCTCACGGCAGCGGGGGGACCTCAATGAGCAGTTCTTC
-,TRBV11-1,TRBJ1-1,once,14,CASSRGLINTEAFF,TGTGCCAGCAGCCGAGGACTGATTAACACTGAAGCTTTCTTT
TRBD1,TRBV15,TRBJ1-5,-,16,CATSRARGQGGQPQHF,TGTGCCACCAGCAGAGCCCGGGGACAGGGAGGACAGCCCCAGCATTTT
TRBD1,TRBV30,TRBJ2-2,-,16,CACSLGQGAYTGELFF,TGTGCCTGCTCACTGGGACAGGGGGCTTACACCGGGGAGCTGTTTTTT
TRBD1,TRBV12-5,TRBJ1-2,-,15,CASGRTGPRYGGYTF,TGTGCTAGTGGCAGGACAGGGCCGCGCTACGGTGGCTACACCTTC
TRBD1,TRBV29-1,TRBJ1-3,-,13,CSVDGQGGNTIYF,TGCAGCGTTGACGGACAGGGGGGAAACACCATATATTTT
-,TRBV11-2,TRBJ1-1,-,17,CASSLDRGGGMNTEAFF,TGTGCCAGCAGCTTAGATCGAGGCGGGGGTATGAACACTGAAGCTTTCTTT
TRBD2,TRBV5-4,TRBJ2-3,-,14,CASSTSGGTDTQYF,TGTGCCAGCAGCACTAGCGGGGGGACAGATACGCAGTATTTT
-,TRBV6-1,TRBJ2-1,-,14,CASSEAQGWDEQFF,TGTGCCAGCAGTGAGGCGCAGGGGTGGGATGAGCAGTTCTTC
-,TRBV10-3,TRBJ2-7,once,13,CAIRERQFYEQYF,TGTGCCATCAGAGAAAGACAGTTTTACGAGCAGTACTTC
TRBD1,TRBV6-6,TRBJ1-2,-,14,CASSRPQGGYGYTF,TGTGCCAGCAGTCGCCCACAGGGGGGCTATGGCTACACCTTC
-,TRBV18,TRBJ2-3,-,13,CASSPPSTDTQYF,TGTGCCAGCTCACCACCAAGCACCGATACGCAGTATTTT
TRBD1,TRBV19,TRBJ1-2,-,13,CASTPATGNGYTF,TGTGCCAGTACTCCGGCGACAGGGAATGGCTACACCTTC
TRBD2,TRBV4-1,TRBJ2-7,-,19,CASSHRADTGTSGLYEQYF,TGCGCCAGCAGCCACAGAGCTGACACCGGGACTAGCGGCCTTTACGAGCAGTACTTC
-,TRBV13,TRBJ1-1,-,16,CASSLYRDTLFTEAFF,TGTGCCAGCAGCCTGTACAGGGACACCCTCTTCACTGAAGCTTTCTTT
-,TRBV7-9,TRBJ2-1,once,15,CASSLALTTYNEQFF,TGTGCCAGCAGCTTAGCGCTGACAACCTACAATGAGCAGTTCTTC
TRBD1,TRBV14,TRBJ2-1,-,16,CASSLAGGYRDNEQFF,TGTGCCAGCAGCCTGGCAGGGGGTTACAGGGACAATGAGCAGTTCTTC
TRBD1,TRBV7-9,TRBJ1-4,-,14,CASSSDRVREKLFF,TGTGCCAGCAGCTCGGACAGGGTCAGGGAAAAACTGTTTTTT
TRBD1,TRBV10-3,TRBJ2-1,-,13,CAISEGQGWEQFF,TGTGCCATCAGTGAAGGACAGGGCTGGGAGCAGTTCTTC
TRBD1,TRBV19,TRBJ2-7,few,14,CASSINRGQSEQYF,TGTGCCAGTAGTATTAACAGGGGGCAGAGCGAGCAGTACTTC
TRBD1,TRBV29-1,TRBJ2-7,-,13,CSVTGGGIYEQYF,TGCAGCGTGACAGGGGGAGGCATCTACGAGCAGTACTTC
TRBD2,TRBV5-1,TRBJ2-7,-,15,CASSIEAGGIYEQYF,TGCGCCAGCAGTATAGAAGCGGGGGGGATCTACGAGCAGTACTTC
TRBD2,TRBV27,TRBJ2-3,-,15,CASSSSGGTADTQYF,TGTGCCAGCAGTTCGAGCGGGGGGACTGCAGATACGCAGTATTTT
TRBD1,TRBV19,TRBJ2-1,-,14,CASSTGQVYNEQFF,TGTGCCAGTAGTACTGGACAGGTTTACAATGAGCAGTTCTTC
-,TRBV7-6,TRBJ1-5,-,14,CASSEAAADQPQHF,TGTGCCAGCAGCGAGGCGGCAGCCGATCAGCCCCAGCATTTT
-,TRBV5-6,TRBJ2-6,-,15,CASSPPRTGANVLTF,TGTGCCAGCAGCCCTCCGAGGACTGGGGCCAACGTCCTGACTTTC
TRBD1,TRBV6-6,TRBJ1-1,-,14,CASRYTTGGTEAFF,TGTGCCAGCAGGTACACCACAGGGGGCACTGAAGCTTTCTTT
TRBD1,TRBV27,TRBJ1-2,few,15,CASSLNRGPLYGYTF,TGTGCCAGCAGTTTAAACAGGGGGCCCCTTTATGGCTACACCTTC
-,TRBV19,TRBJ1-5,-,14,CASSMGQENQPQHF,TGTGCCAGTAGTATGGGTCAGGAAAATCAGCCCCAGCATTTT
TRBD1,TRBV4-1,TRBJ1-2,-,15,CASSQDDRGSYGYTF,TGCGCCAGCAGCCAAGATGACAGGGGGTCCTATGGCTACACCTTC
-,TRBV7-2,TRBJ2-4,-,17,CASSLGPGGIGKNIQYF,TGTGCCAGCAGCTTAGGCCCTGGGGGGATAGGCAAAAACATTCAGTACTTC
TRBD1,TRBV7-2,TRBJ1-1,few,14,CASSSPTTGSIAFF,TGTGCCAGCAGCTCACCAACGACAGGGTCGATTGCTTTCTTT
-,TRBV15,TRBJ2-2,once,16,CATSRTKRVTTGELFF,TGTGCCACCAGCAGAACCAAGCGGGTGACCACCGGGGAGCTGTTTTTT
TRBD1,TRBV5-6,TRBJ1-5,-,14,CASSSQGANQPQHF,TGTGCCAGCAGTTCCCAGGGGGCCAATCAGCCCCAGCATTTT
-,TRBV4-3,TRBJ2-7,-,17,CASSQDRSFGRGYEQYF,TGCGCCAGCAGCCAAGATCGCTCCTTCGGAAGGGGCTACGAGCAGTACTTC
TRBD1,TRBV6-1,TRBJ2-7,-,15,CASSEVPGQGYEQYF,TGTGCCAGCAGTGAGGTGCCGGGACAGGGTTACGAGCAGTACTTC